This TCR beta chain was recovered during a study of T cells in Graves' hyperthyroidism and ophthalmopathy. Each diagnosis drew on symptoms, thyroxine, TRAb, thyroid ultrasound and orbital computed tomography findings. This clonotype has ten or more counts. CDR3 length equals 14 residues. The V segment lost 8 bases and the J segment 5 bases; nucleotides outside the gene matches: 9. Germline V gene lookup returns CDR1 MDHEN and CDR2 SYDVKM. TCR beta CDR3 sequences were amplified from RNA transcripts. First-round RT-PCR with HTBI primers amplified the TCR CDR3 region. TCRdb reprocessed the multiplex PCR reads with MiXCR, giving one entry per CDR3 protein. The sample includes 540,000 or so distinct CDR3 sequences, 15% to 18% seen only once; the top ten take under 8%.

This TCR derives from a woman in her twenties or thirties with Graves' hyperthyroidism. The material sequenced was blood. J is TRBJ2-1 and V is TRBV28, with 7 nucleotides matching TRBD1. DNA of the CDR3: TGTGCCAGCTCGGTTGACAGGGTCGACAATGAGCAGTTCTTC. Protein sequence: CASSVDRVDNEQFF.